This T cell receptor beta chain was found in a study of cytomegalovirus exposure and HLA in healthy donors. Findings and limits, study-wide: The study carried out a later analysis of TCR beta sequences. It associated around 17,000 of them with specific HLA alleles at a false discovery rate of 0.05. The authors later linked a missense DCLRE1C variant to TCR beta V- and J-gene trimming.

The CDR3 loop spans 18 amino acids. Germline assignment: CDR1 KGHSH and CDR2 LQKENI. With V trimmed by 3 bases and J by 1 base, 13 bases remained unmatched. The PCR ran on 60 Vbeta and 13 Jbeta primers. TCRdb keeps only in-frame clones here, not all; method: immunoSEQ multiplex PCR. The sample shows roughly 180,000 clones, about 83% of them seen only once. With regard to this clone: Antigen unknown.

This clonotype originated in a girl aged 10-17 years in good health and CMV-seropositive. The sample was PBMCs. V is TRBV18 and J is TRBJ1-1; TRBD1 matches 8 bases. The CDR3 loop reads CASSPYSLGQGGNTEAFF. For the CDR3, the DNA is TGTGCCAGCTCACCTTATTCGCTAGGACAGGGAGGGAACACTGAAGCTTTCTTT.